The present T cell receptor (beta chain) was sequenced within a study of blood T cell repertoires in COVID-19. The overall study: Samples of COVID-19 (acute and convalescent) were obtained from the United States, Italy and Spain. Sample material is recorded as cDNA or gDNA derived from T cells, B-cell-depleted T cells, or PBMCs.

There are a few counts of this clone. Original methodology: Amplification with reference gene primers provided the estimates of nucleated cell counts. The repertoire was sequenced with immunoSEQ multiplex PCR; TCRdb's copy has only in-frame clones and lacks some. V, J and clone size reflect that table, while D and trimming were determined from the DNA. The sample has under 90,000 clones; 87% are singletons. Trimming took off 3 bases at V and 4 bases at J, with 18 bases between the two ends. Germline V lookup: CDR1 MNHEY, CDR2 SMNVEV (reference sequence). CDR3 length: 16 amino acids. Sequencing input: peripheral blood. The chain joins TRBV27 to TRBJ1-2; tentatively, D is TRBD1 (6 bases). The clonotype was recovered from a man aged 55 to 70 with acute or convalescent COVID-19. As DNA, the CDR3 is TGTGCCAGCAGTTTGGAGCTGGGGGCCGGGTGCTATGGCTACACCTTC. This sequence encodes CASSLELGAGCYGYTF.